This TCR beta chain was documented in a study of response to subunit inactivated influenza vaccine. This clonotype was counted a few times. The CDR3 extends over 17 amino acids. Germline V gene lookup returns CDR1 MNHEY and CDR2 SVGEGT. Trimming removed 2 bases at V and 0 bases at J, with 14 bases between. TCRdb re-analysed the RT-PCR reads in MiXCR, keeping a single row per CDR3 protein. The sample records hundreds of thousands of distinct CDR3 sequences, about 18% being singletons. V and J are TRBV6-2 or TRBV6-3 and TRBJ2-1; D may be TRBD1 (5 bases). The material sequenced was PBMCs from blood, taken more than 4 days after vaccination. This clonotype originated in a man aged 45-65 years who received an inactivated influenza vaccine. The CDR3 sequence: CASSYPRQKASYNEQFF. CDR3 coding DNA: TGTGCCAGCAGTTACCCGAGACAGAAAGCCTCCTACAATGAGCAGTTCTTC.